This TCR beta chain was profiled in a study of identical twins. This clonotype was observed a handful of times. Antigen specificity is unknown. Study observations and caveats: Reduced insertions were recorded for abundant cord blood beta clonotypes, with no such pattern in memory repertoires. Partly confounded zero-insertion analyses could result from invariant MAIT and iNKT cells. Monozygotic twin pairs showed more out-of-frame TCR alpha sharing than models estimated. Some out-of-frame alpha sequences were shared by twins, and these showed excess low generation probability.

A single record per CDR3 protein comes from TCRdb applying MiXCR to the 5' RACE reads. Of around 1.7 million distinct CDR3 sequences listed, about 32% are singletons. Trimming removed 3 bases from V and 4 bases from J; junction bases left unmatched: 12. CDR3 length: 17 amino acids. CDR1 is SGHAT and CDR2 is FQNNGV in the germline V gene. The source is a newborn girl in good health. The source material was cord blood. The V and J genes are TRBV11-2 and TRBJ2-1, with 7 bases identical to TRBD2. The CDR3 protein is CASSLGITSVTYNEQFF. The CDR3 DNA follows: TGTGCCAGCAGCTTGGGGATAACTAGCGTCACTTACAATGAGCAGTTCTTC.